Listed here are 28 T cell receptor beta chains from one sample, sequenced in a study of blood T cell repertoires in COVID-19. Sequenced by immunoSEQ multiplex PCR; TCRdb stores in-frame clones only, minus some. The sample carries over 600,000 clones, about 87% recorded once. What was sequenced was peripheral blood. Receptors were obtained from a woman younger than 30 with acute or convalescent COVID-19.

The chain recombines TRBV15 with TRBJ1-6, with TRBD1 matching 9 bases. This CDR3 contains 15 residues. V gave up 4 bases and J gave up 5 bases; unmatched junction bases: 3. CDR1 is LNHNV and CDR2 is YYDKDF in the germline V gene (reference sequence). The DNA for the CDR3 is TGTGCCACCAGCACACGGACAGGGGATAATTCACCCCTCCACTTT. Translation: CATSTRTGDNSPLHF.

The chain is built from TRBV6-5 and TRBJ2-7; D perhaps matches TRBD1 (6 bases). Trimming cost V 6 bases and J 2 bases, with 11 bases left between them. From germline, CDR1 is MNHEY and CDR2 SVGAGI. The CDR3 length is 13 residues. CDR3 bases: TGTGCCAGCAGCTTGACAGGTGCCTACGAGCAGTACTTC. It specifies CASSLTGAYEQYF.

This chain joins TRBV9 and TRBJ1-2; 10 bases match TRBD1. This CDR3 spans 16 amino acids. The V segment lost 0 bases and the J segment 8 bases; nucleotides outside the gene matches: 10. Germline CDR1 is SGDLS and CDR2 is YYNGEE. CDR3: CASSVASGQGLRGYTF. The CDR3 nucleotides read TGTGCCAGCAGCGTAGCCTCGGGACAGGGGTTAAGGGGCTACACCTTC.

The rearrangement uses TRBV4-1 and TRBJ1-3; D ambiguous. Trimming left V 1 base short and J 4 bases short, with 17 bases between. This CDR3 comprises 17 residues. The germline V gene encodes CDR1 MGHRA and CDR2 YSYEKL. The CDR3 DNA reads TGCGCCAGCAGCCAAGGGCGTTTAGGGAGTGCGGGAAACACCATATATTTT. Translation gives CASSQGRLGSAGNTIYF.

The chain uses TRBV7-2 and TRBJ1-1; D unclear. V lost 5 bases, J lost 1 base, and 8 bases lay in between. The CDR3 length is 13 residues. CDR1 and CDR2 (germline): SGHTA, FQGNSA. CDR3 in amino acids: CASSSQANTEAFF. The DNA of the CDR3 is TGTGCCAGCAGCAGTCAGGCGAACACTGAAGCTTTCTTT.

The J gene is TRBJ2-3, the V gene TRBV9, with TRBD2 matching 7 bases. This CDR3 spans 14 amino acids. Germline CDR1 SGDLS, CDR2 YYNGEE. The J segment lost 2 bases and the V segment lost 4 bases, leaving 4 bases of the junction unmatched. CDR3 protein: CASSPGTTTDTQYF. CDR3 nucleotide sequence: TGTGCCAGCAGCCCCGGGACTACCACAGATACGCAGTATTTT.

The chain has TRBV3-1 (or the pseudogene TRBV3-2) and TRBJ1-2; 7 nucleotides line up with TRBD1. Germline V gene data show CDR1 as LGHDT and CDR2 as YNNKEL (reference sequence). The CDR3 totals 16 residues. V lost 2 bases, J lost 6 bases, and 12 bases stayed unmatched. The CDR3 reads CASSQRGGAGTNGYTF. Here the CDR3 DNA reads TGTGCCAGCAGCCAAAGAGGGGGCGCAGGGACCAATGGCTACACCTTC.

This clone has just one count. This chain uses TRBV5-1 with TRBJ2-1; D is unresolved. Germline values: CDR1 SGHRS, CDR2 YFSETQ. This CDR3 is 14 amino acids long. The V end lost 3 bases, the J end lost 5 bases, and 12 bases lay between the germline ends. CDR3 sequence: CASSYQSSDNEQFF. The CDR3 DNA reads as TGCGCCAGCAGCTATCAGTCATCAGACAATGAGCAGTTCTTC. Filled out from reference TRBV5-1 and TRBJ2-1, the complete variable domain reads KAGVTQTPRYLIKTRGQQVTLSCSPISGHRSVSWYQQTPGQGLQFLFEYFSETQRNKGNFPGRFSGRQFSNSRSEMNVSTLELGDSALYLCASSYQSSDNEQFFGPGTRLTVL.

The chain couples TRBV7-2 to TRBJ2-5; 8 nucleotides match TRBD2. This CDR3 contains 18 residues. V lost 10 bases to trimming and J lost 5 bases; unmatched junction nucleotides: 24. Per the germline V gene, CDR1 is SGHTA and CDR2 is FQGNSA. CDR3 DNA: TGTGCCACCCACCGCCCCGGGGGTAGCGGGGCACATTGGGAGACCCAGTACTTC. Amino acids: CATHRPGGSGAHWETQYF.

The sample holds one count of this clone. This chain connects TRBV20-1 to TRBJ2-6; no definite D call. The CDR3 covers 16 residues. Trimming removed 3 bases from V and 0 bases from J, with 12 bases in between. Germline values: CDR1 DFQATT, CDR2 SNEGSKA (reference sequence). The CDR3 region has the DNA TGCAGTGCTAGTGGCCAGGCTCTCTCTGGGGCCAACGTCCTGACTTTC. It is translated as CSASGQALSGANVLTF.

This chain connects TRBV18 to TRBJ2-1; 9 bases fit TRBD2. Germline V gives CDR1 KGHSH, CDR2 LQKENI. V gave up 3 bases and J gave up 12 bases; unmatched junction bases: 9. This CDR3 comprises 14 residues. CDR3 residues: CASSPGTSLLGQFF. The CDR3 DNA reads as TGTGCCAGCTCACCCGGGACTAGCCTCCTCGGGCAGTTCTTC.

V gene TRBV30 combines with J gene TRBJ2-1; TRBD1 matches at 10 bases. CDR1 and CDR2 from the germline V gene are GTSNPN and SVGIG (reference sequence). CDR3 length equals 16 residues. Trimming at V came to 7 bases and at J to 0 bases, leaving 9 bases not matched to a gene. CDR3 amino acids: CASGQGTPSSYNEQFF. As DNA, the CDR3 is TGTGCCTCGGGACAGGGGACACCTAGCTCCTACAATGAGCAGTTCTTC.

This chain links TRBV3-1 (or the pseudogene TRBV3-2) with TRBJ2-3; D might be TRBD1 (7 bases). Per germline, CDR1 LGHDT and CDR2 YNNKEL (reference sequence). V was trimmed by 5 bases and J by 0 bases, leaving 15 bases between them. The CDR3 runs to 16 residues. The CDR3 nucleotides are TGTGCCAGCAGCTACCTTCAGGGGGGAAGCACAGATACGCAGTATTTT. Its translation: CASSYLQGGSTDTQYF.

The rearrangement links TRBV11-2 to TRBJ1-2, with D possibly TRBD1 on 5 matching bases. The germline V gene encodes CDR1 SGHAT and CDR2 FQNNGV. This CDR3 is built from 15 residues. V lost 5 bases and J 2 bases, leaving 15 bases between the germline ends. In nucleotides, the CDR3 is TGTGCCAGCAGCCACCTCCGGGGACTCAACTATGGCTACACCTTC. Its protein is CASSHLRGLNYGYTF.

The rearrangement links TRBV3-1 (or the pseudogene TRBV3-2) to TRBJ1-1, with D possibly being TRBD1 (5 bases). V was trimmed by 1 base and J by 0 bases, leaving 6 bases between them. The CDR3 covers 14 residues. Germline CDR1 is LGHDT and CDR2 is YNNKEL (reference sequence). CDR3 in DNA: TGTGCCAGCAGCCAAGTGGGGCTGAACACTGAAGCTTTCTTT. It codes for CASSQVGLNTEAFF.

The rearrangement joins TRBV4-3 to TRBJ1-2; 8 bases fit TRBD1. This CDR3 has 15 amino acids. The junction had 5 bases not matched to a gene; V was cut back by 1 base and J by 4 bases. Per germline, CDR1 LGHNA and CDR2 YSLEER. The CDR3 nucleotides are TGCGCCAGCAGCCAAGGCCAAACAGGGGGCTATGGCTACACCTTC. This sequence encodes CASSQGQTGGYGYTF.

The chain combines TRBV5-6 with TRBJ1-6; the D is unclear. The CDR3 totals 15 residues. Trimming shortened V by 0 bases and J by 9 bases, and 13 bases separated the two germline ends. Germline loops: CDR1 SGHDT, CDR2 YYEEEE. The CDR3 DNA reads TGTGCCAGCAGCTTGGAGAGAGGTTCCGGTTCACCCCTCCACTTT. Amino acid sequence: CASSLERGSGSPLHF.

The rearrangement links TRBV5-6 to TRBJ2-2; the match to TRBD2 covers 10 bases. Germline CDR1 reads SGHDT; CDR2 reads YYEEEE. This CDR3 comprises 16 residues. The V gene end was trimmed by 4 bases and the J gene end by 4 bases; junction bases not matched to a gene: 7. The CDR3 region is CASSIGASGGTGELFF. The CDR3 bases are TGTGCCAGCAGCATTGGGGCTAGCGGGGGCACCGGGGAGCTGTTTTTT. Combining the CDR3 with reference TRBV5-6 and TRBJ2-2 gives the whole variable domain DAGVTQSPTHLIKTRGQQVTLRCSPKSGHDTVSWYQQALGQGPQFIFQYYEEEERQRGNFPDRFSGHQFPNYSSELNVNALLLGDSALYLCASSIGASGGTGELFFGEGSRLTVL.

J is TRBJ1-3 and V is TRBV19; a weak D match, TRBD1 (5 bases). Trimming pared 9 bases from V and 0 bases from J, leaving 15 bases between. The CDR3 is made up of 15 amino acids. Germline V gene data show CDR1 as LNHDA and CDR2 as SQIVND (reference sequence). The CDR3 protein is CASGGRARSGNTIYF. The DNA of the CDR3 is TGTGCCAGCGGGGGGAGGGCCCGCTCTGGAAACACCATATATTTT.

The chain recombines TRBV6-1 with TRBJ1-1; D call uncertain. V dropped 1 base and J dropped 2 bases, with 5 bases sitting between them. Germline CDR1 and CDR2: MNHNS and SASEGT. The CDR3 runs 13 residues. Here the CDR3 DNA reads TGTGCCAGCAGTGAAGTCCCAAACACTGAAGCTTTCTTT. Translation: CASSEVPNTEAFF.

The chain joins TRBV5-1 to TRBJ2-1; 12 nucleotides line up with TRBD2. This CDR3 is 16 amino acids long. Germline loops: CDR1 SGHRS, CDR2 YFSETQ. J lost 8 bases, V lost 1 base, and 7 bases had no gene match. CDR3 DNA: TGCGCCAGCAGCTTGCAGGCTAGCGGGGGGGGCCATGAGCAGTTCTTC. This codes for CASSLQASGGGHEQFF.

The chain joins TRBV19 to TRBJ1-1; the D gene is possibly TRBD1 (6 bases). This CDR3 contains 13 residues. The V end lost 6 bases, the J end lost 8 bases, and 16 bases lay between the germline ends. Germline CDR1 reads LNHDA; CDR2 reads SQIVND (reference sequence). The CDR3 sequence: CASSPDRQAEAFF. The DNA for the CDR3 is TGTGCCAGTAGCCCCGACCGACAGGCCGAAGCTTTCTTT.

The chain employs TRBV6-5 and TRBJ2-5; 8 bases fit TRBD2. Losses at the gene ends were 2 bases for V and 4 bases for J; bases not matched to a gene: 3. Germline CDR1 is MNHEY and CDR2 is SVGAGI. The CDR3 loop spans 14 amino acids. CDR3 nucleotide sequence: TGTGCCAGCAGTTACCGGGAGGGTATAGAGACCCAGTACTTC. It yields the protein CASSYREGIETQYF.

CDR3 sequence reads: CASRGPGGGQFF. CDR3 in DNA: TGTGCCAGCCGAGGTCCCGGGGGGGGGCAGTTCTTC. The chain recombines TRBV12-3 or TRBV12-4 with TRBJ2-1; TRBD2 aligns across 8 bases. With V trimmed by 8 bases and J by 12 bases, 9 bases remained unmatched. The CDR3 is 12 residues long.

CDR3 region: CATRDFGNQPQHF. The CDR3 nucleotides are TGTGCCACGCGGGACTTCGGCAATCAGCCCCAGCATTTT. The chain has TRBV19 and TRBJ1-5; tentative D call: TRBD1 (5 bases). The CDR3 spans 13 residues. The germline V and J ends were trimmed by 10 bases and 2 bases, with 12 bases remaining between them. The germline gives CDR1 LNHDA, CDR2 SQIVND (reference sequence).

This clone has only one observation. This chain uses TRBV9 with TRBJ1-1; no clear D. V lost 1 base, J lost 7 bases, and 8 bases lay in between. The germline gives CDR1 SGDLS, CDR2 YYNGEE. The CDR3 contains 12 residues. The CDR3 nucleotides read TGTGCCAGCAGCGTATCCGAGGATGAAGCTTTCTTT. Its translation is CASSVSEDEAFF.

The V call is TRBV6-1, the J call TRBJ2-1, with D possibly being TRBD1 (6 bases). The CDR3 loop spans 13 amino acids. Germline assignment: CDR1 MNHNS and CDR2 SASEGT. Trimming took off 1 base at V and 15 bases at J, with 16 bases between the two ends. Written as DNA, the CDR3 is TGTGCCAGCAGTGAAGGGGAAGTCAGGGGTATGTTCTTC. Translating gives CASSEGEVRGMFF.

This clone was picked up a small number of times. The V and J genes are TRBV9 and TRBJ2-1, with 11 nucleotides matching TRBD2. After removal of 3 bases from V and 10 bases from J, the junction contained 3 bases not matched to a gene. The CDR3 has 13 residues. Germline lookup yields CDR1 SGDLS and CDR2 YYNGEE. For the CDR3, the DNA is TGTGCCAGCAGCGGTAGCGGGGGGGCAGAGCAGTTCTTC. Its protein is CASSGSGGAEQFF.